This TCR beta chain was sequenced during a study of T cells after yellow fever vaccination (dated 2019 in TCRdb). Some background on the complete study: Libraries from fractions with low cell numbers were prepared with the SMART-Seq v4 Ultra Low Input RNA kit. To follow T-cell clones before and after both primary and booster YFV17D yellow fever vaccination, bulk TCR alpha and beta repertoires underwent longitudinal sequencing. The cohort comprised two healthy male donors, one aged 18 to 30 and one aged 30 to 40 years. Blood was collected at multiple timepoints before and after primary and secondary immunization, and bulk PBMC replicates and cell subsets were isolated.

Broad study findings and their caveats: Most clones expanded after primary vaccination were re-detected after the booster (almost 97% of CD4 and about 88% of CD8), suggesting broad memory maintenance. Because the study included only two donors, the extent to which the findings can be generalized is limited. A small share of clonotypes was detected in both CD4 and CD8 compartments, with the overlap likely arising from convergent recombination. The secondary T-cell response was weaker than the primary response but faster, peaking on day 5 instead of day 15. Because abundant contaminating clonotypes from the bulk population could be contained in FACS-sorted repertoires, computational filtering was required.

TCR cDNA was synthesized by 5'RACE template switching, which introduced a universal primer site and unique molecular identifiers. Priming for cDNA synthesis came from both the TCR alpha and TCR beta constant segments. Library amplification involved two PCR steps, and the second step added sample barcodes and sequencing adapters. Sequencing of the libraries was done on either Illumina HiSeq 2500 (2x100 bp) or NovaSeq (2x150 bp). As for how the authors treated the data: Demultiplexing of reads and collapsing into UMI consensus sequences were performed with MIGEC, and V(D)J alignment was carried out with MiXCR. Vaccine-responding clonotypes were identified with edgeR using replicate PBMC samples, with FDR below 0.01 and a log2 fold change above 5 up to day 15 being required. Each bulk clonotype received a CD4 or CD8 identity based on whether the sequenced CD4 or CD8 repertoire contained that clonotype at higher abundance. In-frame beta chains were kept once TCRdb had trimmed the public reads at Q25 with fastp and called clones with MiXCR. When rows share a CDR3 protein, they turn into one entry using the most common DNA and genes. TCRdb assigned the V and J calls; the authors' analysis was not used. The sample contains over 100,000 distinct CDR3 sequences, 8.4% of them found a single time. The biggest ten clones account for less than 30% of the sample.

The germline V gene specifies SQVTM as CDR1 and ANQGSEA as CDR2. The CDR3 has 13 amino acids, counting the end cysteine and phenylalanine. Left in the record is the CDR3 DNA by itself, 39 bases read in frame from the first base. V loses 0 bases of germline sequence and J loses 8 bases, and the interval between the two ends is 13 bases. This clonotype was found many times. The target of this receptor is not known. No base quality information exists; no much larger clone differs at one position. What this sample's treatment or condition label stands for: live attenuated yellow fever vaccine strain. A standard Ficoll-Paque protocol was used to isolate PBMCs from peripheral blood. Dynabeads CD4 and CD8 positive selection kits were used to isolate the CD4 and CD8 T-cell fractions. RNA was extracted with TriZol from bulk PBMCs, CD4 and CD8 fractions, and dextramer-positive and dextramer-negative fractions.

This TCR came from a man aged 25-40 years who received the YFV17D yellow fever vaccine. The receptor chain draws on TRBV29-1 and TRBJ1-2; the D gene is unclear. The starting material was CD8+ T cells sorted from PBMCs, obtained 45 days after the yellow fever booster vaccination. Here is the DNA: TGCAGCGTTGAAGAGGCAGCCCGCGAGGGCTACACCTTC. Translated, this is CSVEEAAREGYTF. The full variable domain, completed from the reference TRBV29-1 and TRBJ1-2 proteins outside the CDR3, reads SAVISQKPSRDICQRGTSLTIQCQVDSQVTMMFWYRQQPGQSLTLIATANQGSEATYESGFVIDKFPISRPNLTFSTLTVSNMSPEDSSIYLCSVEEAAREGYTFGSGTRLTVV.